This TCR beta chain was captured in a study of T cell responses to AZD1222 COVID-19 vaccine. Regarding the study as a whole: Seropositive AZD1222 recipients at baseline numbered only five or six. Nearly half of spike-specific TCRs reportedly target variant regions that are unmutated in the B.1.351 and B.1.1.7 variants. There were repertoire samples only from the period after the peak T cell response.

Generated by immunoSEQ multiplex PCR, the TCRdb table keeps only in-frame clones and is missing some. The sample holds some 90,000 clones; around 85% are singletons and the top ten take approximately 8%. As for this clone: Its specificity is not known.

CDR1 is SNHLY, CDR2 FYNNEI, per germline. The CDR3 has 15 amino acids. J was trimmed by 0 bases and V by 4 bases; bases with no gene match: 3. The clonotype comes from an adult in good health. Sequenced material: peripheral blood, taken on day 0 of AZD1222 vaccination. The chain has TRBV2 and TRBJ2-7; 10 bases are shared with TRBD2. This chain's CDR3 is CASSGTSGSSYEQYF. In DNA, the CDR3 is TGTGCCAGCAGTGGGACTAGCGGAAGCTCCTACGAGCAGTACTTC.